The entry below describes one TCR beta chain. The antigen is unknown. The data are from a study of T cell repertoires in cytomegalovirus infection. Study in general: The public TCR beta signatures pointed to both CMV infection and matching HLA type.

The CDR3 totals 16 residues. Germline CDR1 and CDR2: SGHTA and FQGNSA. The J segment lost 3 bases and the V segment lost 1 base, leaving 6 bases of the junction unmatched. TCRdb ran MiXCR on the reads and lists one entry per CDR3 protein. The table has about 700,000 distinct CDR3 sequences, roughly 36% seen once; the top ten hold around a sixth. The sequencing here drew on cultured PBMCs, taken from culture after CMV antigen stimulation. The chain recombines TRBV7-2 with TRBJ2-5; 9 nucleotides match TRBD2. This TCR was sampled from a human donor in good health (CMV status not recorded). Some clones in this sample may be carry-over from other donors' samples. The chain's CDR3 is CASSLGWAGGKETQYF. CDR3 sequence (DNA): TGTGCCAGCAGCTTAGGGTGGGCGGGAGGGAAAGAGACCCAGTACTTC.